This T cell receptor (beta chain) derives from a study of cytomegalovirus exposure and HLA in healthy donors. Study at large: Researchers found that roughly 77% of around 400 genotyped donors fell within the Caucasian-associated ancestry cluster.

With 60 Vbeta and 13 Jbeta primers, the PCR was carried out. Generated by immunoSEQ multiplex PCR, the TCRdb table keeps only in-frame clones and is missing some. There are about 170,000 clones in the sample; about 79% occur only once, and less than 2.5% lies in the top ten. Per the germline V gene, CDR1 is MDHEN and CDR2 is SYDVKM. This CDR3 is built from 13 residues. Trimming stripped 9 bases from V and 1 base from J, with 13 bases between. This clone was found once. Its cognate antigen is unknown. General study results and limits: Cytomegalovirus association was listed for roughly 160 TCR beta chains. Sequencing had likely introduced a cluster of highly shared sequence variants as an artifact. Of the V segments, some could not be distinguished, including TRBV6-2 and TRBV6-3, and were excluded.

This sequence was found in a woman aged 45-60 years in good health and CMV-seronegative. The chain uses TRBV28 and TRBJ2-7, with D possibly matching TRBD2 (6 bases). Sequencing was carried out using PBMCs. The CDR3 region has the DNA TGTGCCAGTAGGCCTAGCGCTTCCTACGAGCAGTACTTC. Encoded protein: CASRPSASYEQYF.